Below, 15 T cell receptor beta chains from the same sample are listed, as sequenced in a study of beta chain features in type 1 diabetes. Isolated RNA was reverse transcribed in full, so expressed TCRB transcripts were sequenced. TCRdb's table, derived via immunoSEQ multiplex PCR, lists solely in-frame clones and lacks some. Of hundreds of thousands of clones listed, roughly 15% were seen once; the top ten hold around 0.02%. Sequencing used naive CD4+ T cells from blood. Source of these receptors: a woman under 30 in good health.

A few counts support this clone. This chain links TRBV4-3 with TRBJ2-7; TRBD2 matches at 7 bases. V gave up 0 bases and J gave up 3 bases; unmatched junction bases: 8. Germline CDR1 LGHNA, CDR2 YSLEER. The CDR3 contains 16 residues. This CDR3 is CASSQDLAGRDYEQYF. The CDR3 region has the DNA TGCGCCAGCAGCCAAGATCTCGCGGGGAGGGACTACGAGCAGTACTTC.

This clone showed up just a few times. The rearrangement uses TRBV7-9 and TRBJ1-2, with D uncertain. Germline CDR1 SEHNR, CDR2 FQNEAQ (reference sequence). This CDR3 spans 15 amino acids. V shed 2 bases and J shed 4 bases, with 14 bases lying between them. In DNA, the CDR3 is TGTGCCAGCAGCTTACGGCTCTCCAGCCGCTATGGCTACACCTTC. The encoded protein is CASSLRLSSRYGYTF.

In its sample, this clone was seen a few times. The chain uses TRBV4-3 and TRBJ2-3, with a weak D call TRBD2 (6 bases). This CDR3 is 14 amino acids long. Germline V CDR1 and CDR2: LGHNA, YSLEER. V was trimmed by 0 bases and J by 10 bases, leaving 14 bases between them. CDR3 region: CASSQDRVGSPQYF. CDR3 in DNA: TGCGCCAGCAGCCAAGATCGCGTCGGGAGCCCGCAGTATTTT.

J is TRBJ1-2 and V is TRBV5-6; D gene uncertain. The CDR3 contains 14 residues. The germline V and J ends were trimmed by 0 bases and 4 bases, with 10 bases remaining between them. Germline CDR1 SGHDT, CDR2 YYEEEE. The CDR3 region is CASSLDSTSYGYTF. The CDR3 DNA reads as TGTGCCAGCAGCTTGGACTCGACTAGCTATGGCTACACCTTC.

The chain uses TRBV5-1 and TRBJ2-1; 11 bases line up with TRBD1. The CDR3 sequence is 15 residues long. The V gene's germline CDR1 is SGHRS and CDR2 YFSETQ. Trimming took 2 bases from V and 8 from J; bases not matched to a gene: 6. The CDR3 bases are TGCGCCAGCAGCTTTCCGGGACAGGGGGGCGATGAGCAGTTCTTC. This sequence encodes CASSFPGQGGDEQFF.

This clone was seen a handful of times. This CDR3 is CASRGSAVANEQFF. CDR3 in DNA: TGCGCCAGCAGGGGTTCGGCAGTTGCCAATGAGCAGTTCTTC. This chain uses TRBV5-1 with TRBJ2-1; D not resolved. The CDR3 spans 14 residues. Between the trimmed V and J ends, which lost 5 bases and 6 bases, there was a span of 15 bases. Per the germline V gene, CDR1 is SGHRS and CDR2 is YFSETQ.

This chain uses TRBV6-5 with TRBJ2-7; 13 bases match TRBD2. V trimming: 2 bases; J trimming: 6 bases; junction bases outside the gene matches: 4. CDR1 MNHEY and CDR2 SVGAGI come from the germline V gene. This CDR3 region has 15 residues. CDR3 sequence (DNA): TGTGCCAGCAGTTACGGGACTAGCGGGATGGGCGAGCAGTACTTC. Translated, it gives CASSYGTSGMGEQYF.

The chain has TRBV5-1 and TRBJ2-7; no definite D call. Trimming pared 1 base from V and 2 bases from J, leaving 7 bases between. The germline V gene encodes CDR1 SGHRS and CDR2 YFSETQ. CDR3 size: 13 residues. The CDR3 protein is CASSLSSTYEQYF. CDR3 DNA: TGCGCCAGCAGCTTGAGCAGCACCTACGAGCAGTACTTC.

The chain uses TRBV29-1 and TRBJ1-1; D uncertain. The length of the CDR3 is 13 residues. The germline V gene has CDR1 SQVTM and CDR2 ANQGSEA. Trimming removed 4 bases at V and 0 bases at J, with 9 bases between. Here the CDR3 reads CSVGKQVNTEAFF. CDR3 bases: TGCAGCGTTGGGAAGCAGGTGAACACTGAAGCTTTCTTT.

This clone was found a few times. The chain recombines TRBV9 with TRBJ1-3; 7 positions match TRBD1. V was pared by 4 bases and J by 1 base, with 8 bases of the junction left unmatched. The CDR3 is 16 residues long. Per the germline V gene, CDR1 is SGDLS and CDR2 is YYNGEE. CDR3 amino acids: CASSSWDSLSGNTIYF. DNA for the CDR3: TGTGCCAGCAGCTCTTGGGACAGCCTTTCTGGAAACACCATATATTTT.

This clone came up a few times. The rearrangement links TRBV4-2 to TRBJ2-7; 7 bases align to TRBD2. Germline values: CDR1 LGHNA, CDR2 YNFKEQ. After removal of 1 base from V and 0 bases from J, the junction contained 3 bases not matched to a gene. The CDR3 loop spans 15 amino acids. CDR3 in DNA: TGTGCCAGCAGCCAAGGCGGGGGAGGCTCCTACGAGCAGTACTTC. The encoded protein is CASSQGGGGSYEQYF.

This clone came up a few times. This sequence joins TRBV5-1 and TRBJ2-3; a weak D match, TRBD2 (6 bases). The germline V gene has CDR1 SGHRS and CDR2 YFSETQ. Trimming removed 4 bases from V and 3 bases from J, with 21 bases in between. The CDR3 consists of 17 residues. The CDR3 sequence is CASSRTLAPLGTDTQYF. In DNA form, the CDR3 reads TGCGCCAGCAGCCGGACGCTAGCGCCCCTGGGGACAGATACGCAGTATTTT.

This clone occurred a few times. This chain joins TRBV7-9 and TRBJ2-5, with D possibly matching TRBD2 (5 bases). Trimming cost V 4 bases and J 5 bases, with 17 bases left between them. Germline V lookup: CDR1 SEHNR, CDR2 FQNEAQ (reference sequence). CDR3 length: 15 residues. The CDR3 is CASSSEWTSLETQYF. The CDR3 bases are TGTGCCAGCAGCTCAGAATGGACTTCCCTGGAGACCCAGTACTTC.

V is TRBV28 and J is TRBJ1-2, with TRBD1 as a possible D gene (6 bases). Deletions cut 6 bases from V and 4 bases from J, with 24 bases between. There are 17 residues in the CDR3. Germline CDR1 MDHEN, CDR2 SYDVKM. The CDR3 DNA reads TGTGCCAGCAGCAGTACCCCGACAGGAGAAAATCGCTATGGCTACACCTTC. Translation: CASSSTPTGENRYGYTF.

This clone turned up a few times. V is TRBV10-3 and J is TRBJ1-5; no reliable D call. The CDR3 consists of 14 residues. The V end lost 2 bases, the J end lost 7 bases, and 12 bases lay between the germline ends. Germline lookup yields CDR1 ENHRY and CDR2 SYGVKD. CDR3 bases: TGTGCCATCAGTGAGAATGGCAATAAACAGCCCCAGCATTTT. Translating it yields CAISENGNKQPQHF.